Listed here are 26 T cell receptor beta chains from one sample, sequenced in a study of OX40 agonist ivuxolimab in advanced cancers. The repertoire was sequenced with immunoSEQ multiplex PCR; TCRdb's copy has only in-frame clones and lacks some. The sample comprises around 50,000 clones, around 89% of which are singletons, and roughly a third rests with the top ten. Sequencing used CD4+ or CD8+ T cells sorted from blood, obtained in a trial of the OX40 agonist ivuxolimab. The receptors shown here come from an adult with an advanced solid tumor such as melanoma, head and neck, liver or kidney cancer.

This chain's CDR3 is CASSLATSGGIEQFF. In nucleotides, the CDR3 is TGTGCCAGCAGCTTGGCGACTAGCGGTGGTATCGAGCAGTTCTTC. V is TRBV5-4 and J is TRBJ2-1; 9 bases match TRBD2. Trimming cost V 0 bases and J 10 bases; bases outside gene matches: 8. This CDR3 has 15 amino acids. CDR1 SGHNT and CDR2 YYREEE come from the germline V gene (reference sequence).

This chain uses TRBV19 with TRBJ2-1, with no clear D. Germline CDR1 LNHDA, CDR2 SQIVND (reference sequence). Trimming left V 3 bases short and J 0 bases short, with 6 bases between. The CDR3 totals 14 residues. In nucleotides, the CDR3 is TGTGCCAGTAGTATGATCAGCTCCTACAATGAGCAGTTCTTC. Encoded protein: CASSMISSYNEQFF. Filled out from reference TRBV19 and TRBJ2-1, the complete variable domain reads DGGITQSPKYLFRKEGQNVTLSCEQNLNHDAMYWYRQDPGQGLRLIYYSQIVNDFQKGDIAEGYSVSREKKESFPLTVTSAQKNPTAFYLCASSMISSYNEQFFGPGTRLTVL.

V and J are TRBV7-9 and TRBJ2-2, with D perhaps TRBD1 (6 bases). The CDR3 totals 16 residues. The germline V gene has CDR1 SEHNR and CDR2 FQNEAQ (reference sequence). V gave up 8 bases and J gave up 5 bases, with 21 bases separating them. CDR3 loop: CASPPGDNLVTGELFF. The CDR3, as DNA: TGTGCCAGCCCCCCTGGGGACAATTTAGTTACCGGGGAGCTGTTTTTT.

This chain links TRBV2 with TRBJ2-7; TRBD1 matches 7 bases. CDR1 and CDR2 from the germline V gene are SNHLY and FYNNEI. CDR3 size: 15 residues. The V and J ends lost 6 bases and 0 bases, in that order; junction bases with no gene match: 8. The CDR3 region is CASRAKTGNSYEQYF. The CDR3 region has the DNA TGTGCCAGCAGAGCTAAGACAGGGAACTCCTACGAGCAGTACTTC.

V is TRBV6-1 and J is TRBJ2-1; 10 bases are a match to TRBD2. Trimming removed 2 bases from V and 10 bases from J; junction bases left unmatched: 8. The CDR3 sequence is 15 residues long. Germline values: CDR1 MNHNS, CDR2 SASEGT. As DNA, the CDR3 is TGTGCCAGCAGTGAACGGACTAGCGGCCTGTTCGAGCAGTTCTTC. Encoded protein: CASSERTSGLFEQFF.

J is TRBJ1-5 and V is TRBV19; D gene ambiguous. Trimming stripped 0 bases from V and 6 bases from J, with 9 bases between. Germline V gene lookup returns CDR1 LNHDA and CDR2 SQIVND (reference sequence). This CDR3 region has 14 residues. CDR3 amino acids: CASSIDLGLQPQHF. CDR3 nucleotide sequence: TGTGCCAGTAGTATAGATTTAGGGCTTCAGCCCCAGCATTTT.

This clone was picked up one time. The chain carries TRBV19 and TRBJ1-1, with D unclear. V was trimmed by 3 bases and J by 0 bases, leaving 14 bases between them. CDR3 size: 16 residues. CDR1 LNHDA and CDR2 SQIVND come from the germline V gene (reference sequence). The CDR3 loop reads CASSMGARWMNTEAFF. As DNA, the CDR3 is TGTGCCAGTAGTATGGGAGCGAGGTGGATGAACACTGAAGCTTTCTTT. The full variable domain, rest sourced from reference TRBV19 and TRBJ1-1, is DGGITQSPKYLFRKEGQNVTLSCEQNLNHDAMYWYRQDPGQGLRLIYYSQIVNDFQKGDIAEGYSVSREKKESFPLTVTSAQKNPTAFYLCASSMGARWMNTEAFFGQGTRLTVV.

The chain is built from TRBV19 and TRBJ2-1; no firm D call. Germline V gene lookup returns CDR1 LNHDA and CDR2 SQIVND (reference sequence). Trimming cost V 1 base and J 9 bases, with 13 bases left between them. The CDR3 is 14 residues long. The CDR3, as DNA: TGTGCCAGTAGTATAGCGCCGGCCGGCGGTGAGCAGTTCTTC. This encodes CASSIAPAGGEQFF.

The chain joins TRBV7-9 to TRBJ2-3, with 15 nucleotides matching TRBD2. V was pared by 5 bases and J by 5 bases, with 14 bases of the junction left unmatched. CDR1 SEHNR and CDR2 FQNEAQ come from the germline V gene (reference sequence). The CDR3 is made up of 19 amino acids. The CDR3 reads CASSPGLAGGGVKRDTQYF. CDR3 sequence (DNA): TGTGCCAGCAGCCCTGGACTAGCGGGAGGGGGGGTCAAGAGAGATACGCAGTATTTT.

The chain links TRBV7-9 to TRBJ2-7; D gene ambiguous. V was cut by 5 bases and J by 3 bases, with 11 bases left in between. The length of the CDR3 is 13 residues. Germline lookup yields CDR1 SEHNR and CDR2 FQNEAQ (reference sequence). The CDR3 spells CASSPEEIYEQYF. The CDR3 coding sequence is TGTGCCAGCAGCCCAGAGGAAATCTACGAGCAGTACTTC.

This rearrangement joins TRBV6-1 to TRBJ1-5; no firm D call. Deletions cut 2 bases from V and 1 base from J, with 6 bases between. Per the germline V gene, CDR1 is MNHNS and CDR2 is SASEGT. There are 14 residues in the CDR3. Written as DNA, the CDR3 is TGTGCCAGCAGTGAATTAGTCAGCAATCAGCCCCAGCATTTT. Its protein is CASSELVSNQPQHF.

The CDR3 sequence is CASSLETAIMNTEAFF. In DNA form, the CDR3 reads TGTGCCAGCAGCTTGGAGACAGCCATCATGAACACTGAAGCTTTCTTT. The chain combines TRBV5-6 with TRBJ1-1; possibly TRBD1 for D (5 bases). This CDR3 is built from 16 residues. The germline V gene encodes CDR1 SGHDT and CDR2 YYEEEE. V was trimmed by 0 bases and J by 0 bases, leaving 12 bases between them. The full variable domain, with the rest looked up from reference TRBV5-6 and TRBJ1-1, is DAGVTQSPTHLIKTRGQQVTLRCSPKSGHDTVSWYQQALGQGPQFIFQYYEEEERQRGNFPDRFSGHQFPNYSSELNVNALLLGDSALYLCASSLETAIMNTEAFFGQGTRLTVV.

The rearrangement uses TRBV6-4 and TRBJ1-2; perhaps TRBD1 as D (6 bases). Germline-derived CDR1 and CDR2 are MRHNA and SNTAGT. Trimming removed 4 bases from V and 10 bases from J, with 13 bases in between. This CDR3 is built from 12 residues. The CDR3 sequence is CASSGGGQDYTF. The CDR3 DNA reads TGTGCCAGCAGTGGAGGGGGGCAGGACTACACCTTC.

The chain combines TRBV29-1 with TRBJ1-2, with a possible D match to TRBD1 (6 bases). Germline V CDR1 and CDR2: SQVTM, ANQGSEA. The CDR3 covers 16 residues. V lost 0 bases and J lost 4, with 18 bases in between. CDR3: CSVEEIQGPESYGYTF. The CDR3 nucleotides are TGCAGCGTTGAAGAAATTCAGGGGCCTGAATCCTATGGCTACACCTTC.

The V gene is TRBV9, the J gene TRBJ2-7, with 10 bases aligning to TRBD1. This CDR3 has 15 amino acids. CDR1 and CDR2 from the germline V gene are SGDLS and YYNGEE. Trimming at V came to 0 bases and at J to 1 base, leaving 1 base not matched to a gene. The CDR3 DNA is TGTGCCAGCAGCGTAGGGACAGGGGGATCCTACGAGCAGTACTTC. It translates to CASSVGTGGSYEQYF.

This clone was observed once. The rearrangement links TRBV7-6 to TRBJ1-1; D unclear. CDR1 and CDR2 (germline): SGHVS, FNYEAQ. CDR3 size: 13 residues. V lost 1 base and J lost 1, with 4 bases in between. The CDR3 sequence is CASSLEKNTEAFF. The CDR3 DNA follows: TGTGCCAGCAGCTTAGAAAAGAACACTGAAGCTTTCTTT. The full variable domain, rest sourced from reference TRBV7-6 and TRBJ1-1, is GAGVSQSPRYKVTKRGQDVALRCDPISGHVSLYWYRQALGQGPEFLTYFNYEAQQDKSGLPNDRFSAERPEGSISTLTIQRTEQRDSAMYRCASSLEKNTEAFFGQGTRLTVV.

The V call is TRBV6-1, the J call TRBJ2-7; unclear D gene. Germline CDR1 MNHNS, CDR2 SASEGT. The CDR3 covers 17 residues. V was cut by 1 base and J by 0 bases, with 16 bases left in between. CDR3 nucleotide sequence: TGTGCCAGCAGTGAAGATACCTCGATTAGCTACTCCTACGAGCAGTACTTC. Translation gives CASSEDTSISYSYEQYF.

J is TRBJ2-7 and V is TRBV5-6, with D unclear. Per germline, CDR1 SGHDT and CDR2 YYEEEE. The CDR3 consists of 12 residues. Trimming shortened V by 2 bases and J by 6 bases, and 9 bases separated the two germline ends. The CDR3 protein is CASSFWLGEQYF. The DNA of the CDR3 is TGTGCCAGCAGCTTCTGGCTAGGCGAGCAGTACTTC.

The rearrangement joins TRBV7-9 to TRBJ2-3; a possible D gene is TRBD1 (6 bases). V lost 0 bases, J lost 1 base, and 11 bases lay in between. In germline, CDR1 is SEHNR, CDR2 FQNEAQ (reference sequence). The CDR3 extends over 16 amino acids. In DNA form, the CDR3 reads TGTGCCAGCAGCTTAGCGGTGGGACACGGCACAGATACGCAGTATTTT. Translated: CASSLAVGHGTDTQYF.

V and J are TRBV11-2 and TRBJ2-5; 10 nucleotides agree with TRBD1. V shed 6 bases and J 5 bases; nucleotides not matched to a gene: 6. CDR1 is SGHAT and CDR2 is FQNNGV in the germline V gene. The CDR3 extends over 14 amino acids. The CDR3 sequence is CASRATGGGETQYF. In nucleotides, the CDR3 is TGTGCCAGCAGGGCGACAGGGGGCGGGGAGACCCAGTACTTC.

This clone has a handful of counts. The V call is TRBV29-1, the J call TRBJ2-3; 8 nucleotides agree with TRBD2. The CDR3 extends over 14 amino acids. V shed 3 bases, J shed 7 bases, and the junction held 9 bases outside the gene matches. Germline loops: CDR1 SQVTM, CDR2 ANQGSEA. The CDR3 here is CSVEAAGDLYTQYF. CDR3 DNA sequence: TGCAGCGTTGAGGCAGCGGGAGATCTATATACGCAGTATTTT.

Only a few counts were recorded for this clone. V is TRBV13 and J is TRBJ2-1; perhaps TRBD2 as D (10 bases). The CDR3 has 19 amino acids. V shed 4 bases and J shed 6 bases, with 28 bases lying between them. Germline CDR1 reads PRHDT; CDR2 reads FYEKMQ (reference sequence). The chain's CDR3 is CASSSGQGRASGSSNEQFF. The CDR3, as DNA: TGTGCCAGCAGCTCGGGACAGGGACGGGCTAGCGGGAGTAGCAATGAGCAGTTCTTC. Filled out from reference TRBV13 and TRBJ2-1, the complete variable domain reads AAGVIQSPRHLIKEKRETATLKCYPIPRHDTVYWYQQGPGQDPQFLISFYEKMQSDKGSIPDRFSAQQFSDYHSELNMSSLELGDSALYFCASSSGQGRASGSSNEQFFGPGTRLTVL.

For the CDR3, the DNA is TGTGCCAGCAGCACCGGTACAGGGGAGTACAATGAGCAGTTCTTC. Amino acids: CASSTGTGEYNEQFF. The V call is TRBV5-8, the J call TRBJ2-1; 7 nucleotides match TRBD1. The V gene end was trimmed by 4 bases and the J gene end by 4 bases; junction bases not matched to a gene: 8. This CDR3 comprises 15 residues. Germline lookup yields CDR1 SGHTS and CDR2 YDEGEE.

J is TRBJ2-5 and V is TRBV20-1; no clear D. CDR3 length: 10 amino acids. Germline V gene lookup returns CDR1 DFQATT and CDR2 SNEGSKA (reference sequence). Trimming stripped 3 bases from V and 4 bases from J, with 3 bases between. CDR3 nucleotides: TGCAGTGCTAGGGTAGAGACCCAGTACTTC. Residues: CSARVETQYF.

This chain uses TRBV11-3 with TRBJ2-2; no firm D call. Trimming took off 3 bases at V and 5 bases at J, with 7 bases between the two ends. The CDR3 consists of 13 residues. Germline values: CDR1 SGHNT, CDR2 YENEEA. CDR3 residues: CASSLTGTGELFF. In DNA, the CDR3 is TGTGCCAGCAGCTTGACCGGGACCGGGGAGCTGTTTTTT.

The chain recombines TRBV19 with TRBJ2-1; 16 positions match TRBD2. This CDR3 is built from 19 residues. The germline gives CDR1 LNHDA, CDR2 SQIVND (reference sequence). V lost 6 bases and J lost 4; bases outside the gene matches: 12. The CDR3, as DNA: TGTGCCAGTAGAAAAAAACCGGGACTAGCGGGAGGGCCTTACAATGAGCAGTTCTTC. Residues: CASRKKPGLAGGPYNEQFF. The full variable domain, rest sourced from reference TRBV19 and TRBJ2-1, is DGGITQSPKYLFRKEGQNVTLSCEQNLNHDAMYWYRQDPGQGLRLIYYSQIVNDFQKGDIAEGYSVSREKKESFPLTVTSAQKNPTAFYLCASRKKPGLAGGPYNEQFFGPGTRLTVL.